This T cell receptor (beta chain) was recorded in a study of blood T cells in healthy people across ages. The CDR3 spans 15 residues. V trimming: 4 bases; J trimming: 4 bases; junction bases outside the gene matches: 10. Germline assignment: CDR1 SGHRS and CDR2 YFSETQ. There are many counts of this clonotype. The second PCR ran about 6 to 11 cycles with a sample-barcoded 5' primer and J-beta primers. TCRdb re-derived calls from the 5' RACE reads in MiXCR, one entry per CDR3 protein. Here the sample spans some 790,000 distinct CDR3 sequences, under 30% being singletons. The specimen sequenced was blood. The chain couples TRBV5-1 to TRBJ2-5, with 7 bases that match TRBD1. This clonotype was sampled from a woman older than 75 in good health. The CDR3 reads CASSPPTGTRETQYF. The CDR3 nucleotides are TGCGCCAGCAGCCCGCCGACAGGGACCAGAGAGACCCAGTACTTC. Combining the CDR3 with reference TRBV5-1 and TRBJ2-5 gives the whole variable domain KAGVTQTPRYLIKTRGQQVTLSCSPISGHRSVSWYQQTPGQGLQFLFEYFSETQRNKGNFPGRFSGRQFSNSRSEMNVSTLELGDSALYLCASSPPTGTRETQYFGPGTRLLVL.